The next 20 T cell receptor beta chains were all read from a single sample in a study of blood T cell repertoires in COVID-19. TCRdb's table, derived via immunoSEQ multiplex PCR, lists solely in-frame clones and lacks some. Here the sample spans about 160,000 clones, about 90% being singletons. The specimen sequenced was peripheral blood. Receptors originate from a woman in her 70s with acute or convalescent COVID-19.

The V and J genes are TRBV6-5 and TRBJ2-7; 9 nucleotides agree with TRBD1. Losses at the gene ends were 7 bases for V and 7 bases for J; bases not matched to a gene: 14. CDR1 and CDR2 (germline): MNHEY, SVGAGI. CDR3 size: 15 residues. The CDR3 here is CASNLFPGQGGEQYF. In DNA, the CDR3 is TGTGCCAGCAATCTCTTCCCGGGACAGGGCGGGGAGCAGTACTTC.

The chain joins TRBV7-6 to TRBJ2-7; 9 bases are a match to TRBD1. Per germline, CDR1 SGHVS and CDR2 FNYEAQ. CDR3 length equals 16 residues. V was clipped by 5 bases and J by 4 bases; unmatched bases: 12. This CDR3 reads CASSPGARTGAYEQYF. In DNA form, the CDR3 reads TGTGCCAGCAGCCCAGGGGCCCGGACAGGGGCGTACGAGCAGTACTTC.

The genes are TRBV30 and TRBJ2-7; 9 bases align to TRBD1. Losses at the gene ends were 4 bases for V and 0 bases for J; bases not matched to a gene: 4. This CDR3 is 14 amino acids long. Germline V gene lookup returns CDR1 GTSNPN and CDR2 SVGIG (reference sequence). The CDR3 region has the DNA TGTGCCTGGAAAGGACAGGGGAGCTCCTACGAGCAGTACTTC. Its protein is CAWKGQGSSYEQYF.

This sequence joins TRBV3-1 (or the pseudogene TRBV3-2) and TRBJ1-2; D remains unclear. Germline CDR1 is LGHDT and CDR2 is YNNKEL (reference sequence). The CDR3 totals 12 residues. The ends were cut back, 3 bases at V and 11 bases at J, with 13 bases in the middle. The CDR3 nucleotides are TGTGCCAGCAGCCAGGCACAGCTAAGGTACACCTTC. This sequence encodes CASSQAQLRYTF.

A remark on this clone: At one end the junction does not follow the germline gene, possibly because of a read error. The chain recombines TRBV5-1 with TRBJ2-1, with 15 bases matching TRBD2. CDR1 is SGHRS and CDR2 is YFSETQ in the germline V gene. The CDR3 length is 17 residues. The DNA for the CDR3 is TGCGCCAACAGCAAGGGACTAGCGGGGGGCTCCTACAATGAGCAGTTCTTC. Translated: CANSKGLAGGSYNEQFF.

The chain carries TRBV5-4 and TRBJ1-4; no firm D call. CDR1 and CDR2 (germline): SGHNT, YYREEE (reference sequence). This CDR3 comprises 13 residues. Trimming shortened V by 3 bases and J by 2 bases, and 5 bases separated the two germline ends. The CDR3 DNA is TGTGCCAGCAGCTCTAATACTAATGAAAAACTGTTTTTT. Translation gives CASSSNTNEKLFF.

This clone has a single count. This chain connects TRBV28 to TRBJ2-1, with 8 bases matching TRBD1. The CDR3 totals 19 residues. The junction had 16 bases not matched to a gene; V was cut back by 4 bases and J by 2 bases. In germline, CDR1 is MDHEN, CDR2 SYDVKM. For the CDR3, the DNA is TGTGCCAGCAGTTACGAAGTCTCAGGGACAGGATGGACCTACAATGAGCAGTTCTTC. Its protein product is CASSYEVSGTGWTYNEQFF.

This chain connects TRBV10-3 to TRBJ2-3; TRBD2 is a possible D gene (5 bases). CDR1 and CDR2 from the germline V gene are ENHRY and SYGVKD. This CDR3 has 15 residues. V dropped 10 bases and J dropped 0 bases, with 17 bases sitting between them. The CDR3 region has the DNA TGTGCCACCCGGACGCGCGGGTATAGCACAGATACGCAGTATTTT. As protein: CATRTRGYSTDTQYF.

The chain links TRBV6-1 to TRBJ1-6; D gene unclear. The length of the CDR3 is 16 residues. Trimming removed 0 bases at V and 7 bases at J, with 13 bases between. Germline values: CDR1 MNHNS, CDR2 SASEGT. The CDR3: CASSEAYEVTNSPLHF. CDR3 nucleotides: TGTGCCAGCAGTGAAGCGTACGAGGTAACCAATTCACCCCTCCACTTT.

This clone was seen only a few times. The same CDR3 also results from other DNA sequences found in this sample. The rearrangement links TRBV2 to TRBJ1-3, with a weak D call TRBD1 (5 bases). V was pared by 2 bases and J by 0 bases, with 5 bases between. Germline values: CDR1 SNHLY, CDR2 FYNNEI. The CDR3 length is 14 residues. The chain's CDR3 is CASSEQGSGNTIYF. In DNA form, the CDR3 reads TGTGCCAGCAGTGAACAGGGCTCTGGAAACACCATATATTTT.

The rearrangement links TRBV14 to TRBJ2-2; 9 bases agree with TRBD2. Trimming removed 3 bases from V and 3 bases from J; junction bases left unmatched: 5. The length of the CDR3 is 16 residues. CDR1 is SGHDN, CDR2 FVKESK, per germline. In DNA form, the CDR3 reads TGTGCCAGCAGCCATGAGAGCGGGAGGTACACCGGGGAGCTGTTTTTT. Translation gives CASSHESGRYTGELFF.

This clone was counted once. The chain carries TRBV3-1 (or the pseudogene TRBV3-2) and TRBJ1-4, with TRBD1 matching over 10 bases. V dropped 4 bases and J dropped 7; count of bases not matched to a gene: 6. The CDR3 sequence is 15 residues long. Germline values: CDR1 LGHDT, CDR2 YNNKEL (reference sequence). CDR3 in DNA: TGTGCCAGCAGCCTCAGGACAGGGGGGCCTGAAAAACTGTTTTTT. Amino acids: CASSLRTGGPEKLFF.

The chain is built from TRBV27 and TRBJ2-7; 7 bases map to TRBD2. V dropped 6 bases and J dropped 3; count of bases not matched to a gene: 11. The CDR3 extends over 15 amino acids. Per the germline V gene, CDR1 is MNHEY and CDR2 is SMNVEV (reference sequence). The CDR3 here is CASSPRAGEVYEQYF. CDR3 nucleotide sequence: TGTGCCAGCAGCCCCAGGGCGGGAGAGGTCTACGAGCAGTACTTC.

The chain employs TRBV15 and TRBJ2-4, with 7 bases fitting TRBD1. J gave up 2 bases and V 1 base, and 2 bases lay outside the gene matches. CDR1 LNHNV and CDR2 YYDKDF come from the germline V gene (reference sequence). The CDR3 consists of 15 residues. The CDR3 here is CATSRVQGTKNIQYF. In DNA form, the CDR3 reads TGTGCCACCAGCAGAGTACAGGGGACCAAAAACATTCAGTACTTC.

This clone was detected once. This chain joins TRBV2 and TRBJ1-5; D may be TRBD1 (6 bases). The CDR3 extends over 15 amino acids. Germline V lookup: CDR1 SNHLY, CDR2 FYNNEI. V lost 5 bases and J 3 bases, leaving 14 bases between the germline ends. Written as DNA, the CDR3 is TGTGCCAGCAGTTGGGGGGGCACAAACAATCAGCCCCAGCATTTT. Protein: CASSWGGTNNQPQHF.

This clone was seen a few times. The rearrangement joins TRBV15 to TRBJ1-3, with D unresolved. The V gene's germline CDR1 is LNHNV and CDR2 YYDKDF (reference sequence). Deletions cut 2 bases from V and 3 bases from J, with 17 bases between. The CDR3 covers 17 residues. CDR3 DNA sequence: TGTGCCACCAGCAGACCGTCAGGCAGGTCCGATGGAAACACCATATATTTT. Protein: CATSRPSGRSDGNTIYF.

This clone came up a few times. The genes are TRBV18 and TRBJ1-5; D unresolved. V was clipped by 3 bases and J by 3 bases, with 12 bases between them. There are 15 residues in the CDR3. Per the germline V gene, CDR1 is KGHSH and CDR2 is LQKENI. The CDR3 sequence: CASSPLSGDNQPQHF. The CDR3 bases are TGTGCCAGCTCACCTTTGAGTGGAGACAATCAGCCCCAGCATTTT.

The chain employs TRBV6-1 and TRBJ2-1; 10 nucleotides align to TRBD1. CDR1 is MNHNS, CDR2 SASEGT, per germline. Trimming at V came to 3 bases and at J to 8 bases, leaving 4 bases not matched to a gene. The CDR3 has 14 amino acids. Here the CDR3 DNA reads TGTGCCAGCAGTGACCGAGGACAGGGGGATGAGCAGTTCTTC. Its translation is CASSDRGQGDEQFF.

The chain employs TRBV4-1 and TRBJ1-6; D gene ambiguous. Germline V gene data show CDR1 as MGHRA and CDR2 as YSYEKL. Between the trimmed V and J ends, which lost 1 base and 7 bases, there was a span of 17 bases. The CDR3 is 17 residues long. The CDR3 loop is CASSQAFSQASNSPLHF. CDR3 coding DNA: TGCGCCAGCAGCCAAGCTTTCTCGCAGGCCTCCAATTCACCCCTCCACTTT.

The chain combines TRBV15 with TRBJ1-5; 7 bases map to TRBD1. Trimming at V came to 5 bases and at J to 1 base, leaving 5 bases not matched to a gene. Germline lookup yields CDR1 LNHNV and CDR2 YYDKDF (reference sequence). The CDR3 contains 15 residues. Here the CDR3 reads CATSESGGSNQPQHF. The CDR3 DNA is TGTGCCACCAGCGAATCAGGGGGGAGCAATCAGCCCCAGCATTTT.